These T cell receptor beta chains were read from a single sample in a study of cytomegalovirus exposure and HLA in healthy donors. Profiled with immunoSEQ multiplex PCR; TCRdb holds only in-frame clones, not every one. This table has some 120,000 clones, 78% appearing once. The source material was PBMCs. These receptors were obtained from a man aged 25 to 40 in good health and CMV-seropositive. CDR3s include the opening cysteine and the closing phenylalanine or tryptophan. D genes are given only for firm matches. Clone size appears in some rows only: once, few, many, or a class for an expanded clone.

d_call j_call v_call clone_size cdr3_aa
- TRBJ1-2 TRBV4-3 few CASSRVKAGGRDGYTF
TRBD2 TRBJ2-1 TRBV28 once CASSLAGGPKNEQFF
- TRBJ2-3 TRBV11-2 - CASSLDLAGGADTQYF
TRBD1 TRBJ1-1 TRBV2 - CASRTGRTEAFF
- TRBJ1-2 TRBV19 once CASHHVGGGDYGYTF
- TRBJ2-5 TRBV27 - CASSPTSRSSQETQYF
- TRBJ1-3 TRBV5-4 - CASSLRGTGNTIYF
- TRBJ1-2 TRBV27 few CASRSTGFSGYTF
TRBD1 TRBJ1-2 TRBV4-2 - CASSQGPGTQGDGYTF
TRBD1 TRBJ2-3 TRBV10-3 few CAISGSGTGLTDTQYF
TRBD2 TRBJ2-1 TRBV5-1 - CASSLSGGYNEQFF
- TRBJ2-2 TRBV13 - CASSSDRYNANTGELFF
- TRBJ1-1 TRBV4-1 - CASTVRVVDTEAFF
- TRBJ2-7 TRBV27 - CASSHRGGREQYF
- TRBJ2-2 TRBV28 few CASRAQHTGELFF
TRBD2 TRBJ2-1 TRBV7-9 - CATWGTSDSYNEQFF
TRBD1 TRBJ1-2 TRBV5-5 few CASSLLTGYSYGYTF
TRBD1 TRBJ2-5 TRBV5-4 - CASSRTGGPETQYF
- TRBJ1-1 TRBV18 - CASSPVTNTEAFF
TRBD2 TRBJ2-5 TRBV27 - CASSLGAGGVETQYF
TRBD2 TRBJ2-3 TRBV19 few CASRPKAGVSTDTQYF
- TRBJ1-2 TRBV6-1 - CASTQGLDYGYTF
- TRBJ2-7 TRBV5-6 once CASSLVFRTYEQYF
- TRBJ2-7 TRBV18 - CASSPEGVEQYF
TRBD1 TRBJ2-7 TRBV28 few CASSKDRGRPQLAYEQYF
TRBD1 TRBJ1-1 TRBV5-1 - CASSSWTGGTEAFF
- TRBJ1-2 TRBV29-1 - CSDGGEGGYTF
- TRBJ2-7 TRBV10-1 - CASSESTGVHEQYF
- TRBJ2-1 TRBV4-3 - CASSQGGKLIRVSDNEQFF